This T cell receptor beta chain emerged from a study of T cells in Graves' hyperthyroidism and ophthalmopathy. Researchers amplified the TCR beta CDR3 regions from RNA transcripts. Primed by the HTBI set, a first-round RT-PCR was run on the TCR CDR3. TCRdb re-called the multiplex PCR reads with MiXCR, one entry per CDR3 protein. The sample lists fewer than 650,000 distinct CDR3 sequences, roughly 14% occurring once. CDR3 size: 17 residues. Unmatched junction bases numbered 8, after V lost 3 bases and J lost 0 bases. CDR1 is SEHNR and CDR2 is FQNEAQ in the germline V gene (reference sequence). The sequence derives from a woman under 40 with Graves' hyperthyroidism that later progressed to Graves' ophthalmopathy. The specimen was blood. V is TRBV7-9 and J is TRBJ2-1, with TRBD2 matching over 7 bases. The CDR3 sequence: CASSFPKSGTSYNEQFF. For the CDR3, the DNA is TGTGCCAGCAGCTTCCCGAAAAGCGGGACCTCCTACAATGAGCAGTTCTTC.